This T cell receptor (beta chain) was documented in a study of molecular identifiers for immune sequencing clone quantification. Germline V gene sequence: CDR1 SGHDN, CDR2 FVKESK. The CDR3 is made up of 14 amino acids. The V end was cut by 0 bases, the J end by 7 bases, with 12 bases between. This clonotype was recorded at least ten times. Each CDR3 protein gets one entry after TCRdb re-called the PCR reads with MiXCR. Here the sample spans 40,000 to 65,000 distinct CDR3 sequences, around 34% being singletons. The V call is TRBV14, the J call TRBJ2-5; unclear D gene. The receptor was derived from a human donor in good health. Some libraries in this study had Jurkat cell RNA spiked in. The sample taken for sequencing was naive CD8+ T cells from blood, with Jurkat cell RNA spiked in. Sample subset: FACS-sorted CD8+CD4-CCR7+CD45RA+ naive T cells. This CDR3 is CASSQDIFVGTQYF. For the CDR3, the DNA is TGTGCCAGCAGCCAAGATATATTTGTGGGGACCCAGTACTTC.